The rows below give T cell receptor beta chains drawn from one sample of a study of T cell repertoires in cytomegalovirus infection. TCRdb reanalysed the reads using MiXCR and keeps one entry per CDR3 protein. Of hundreds of thousands of distinct CDR3 sequences in the sample, about 42% were seen once. The antigens of these receptors remain unknown. Material: cultured PBMCs, obtained from culture after CMV antigen stimulation. The receptors stem from a human donor in good health (CMV status not recorded). Some clones in this sample may be carry-over from other donors' samples. Both conserved end residues are part of each CDR3. A D gene is named only where the DNA matches it firmly. Expanded clones are given a class, and other clones once, few, many or no size at all.

j_call	v_call	clone_size	d_call	cdr3_aa	cdr3_nt
TRBJ1-1	TRBV5-1	NA	NA	CASSPGELNTEAFF	TGCGCCAGCAGCCCCGGGGAATTGAACACTGAAGCTTTCTTT
TRBJ2-2	TRBV6-2/TRBV6-3	NA	NA	CASSYLHGGNTGELFF	TGTGCCAGCAGTTATCTTCACGGCGGGAACACCGGGGAGCTGTTTTTT
TRBJ2-1	TRBV10-1	NA	TRBD2	CASSASGRAGDEQFF	TGCGCCAGCAGTGCTAGCGGGAGGGCCGGGGATGAGCAGTTCTTC
TRBJ2-1	TRBV6-5	few	NA	CASSYGGPYNEQFF	TGTGCCAGCAGTTACGGGGGGCCCTACAATGAGCAGTTCTTC
TRBJ1-2	TRBV5-1	NA	NA	CASSLDTIGRGGKGYTF	TGCGCCAGCAGCTTGGATACCATAGGGAGAGGAGGAAAAGGCTACACCTTC
TRBJ2-5	TRBV6-6	NA	TRBD2	CASSNQRGGRETQYF	TGTGCCAGCAGTAACCAGCGGGGGGGCCGGGAGACCCAGTACTTC
TRBJ2-5	TRBV7-6	many	TRBD1	CASSPGTGGETQYF	TGTGCCAGCAGCCCAGGAACAGGGGGCGAGACCCAGTACTTC
TRBJ2-2	TRBV27	NA	TRBD2	CASSSSYTSGGNTGELFF	TGTGCCAGCAGTTCCTCTTACACTAGCGGGGGAAACACCGGGGAGCTGTTTTTT
TRBJ2-3	TRBV27	NA	NA	CASSFKGSELEEFGTQYF	TGTGCCAGCAGTTTCAAGGGATCGGAGCTGGAGGAGTTTGGGACGCAGTATTTT
TRBJ1-1	TRBV2	NA	TRBD1	CASQRDRGRRTEAFF	TGTGCCAGCCAGAGGGACAGGGGGCGCCGGACTGAAGCTTTCTTT
TRBJ2-7	TRBV20-1	few	NA	CSALRGGFSYEQYF	TGCAGTGCTCTGCGGGGAGGTTTCTCCTACGAGCAGTACTTC
TRBJ2-7	TRBV4-1	few	NA	CASSQDFKQGVLSVQYF	TGCGCCAGCAGCCAAGATTTCAAACAGGGTGTTCTTTCCGTGCAGTACTTC
TRBJ2-7	TRBV20-1	NA	NA	CSARELAVTYEQYF	TGCAGTGCTAGGGAACTAGCCGTCACCTACGAGCAGTACTTC
TRBJ1-1	TRBV5-6	NA	NA	CASSGNYGVDTEAFF	TGTGCCAGCAGCGGGAATTATGGGGTCGACACTGAAGCTTTCTTT
TRBJ2-1	TRBV6-5	NA	TRBD2	CASSPRAGRRYNEQFF	TGTGCCAGCAGCCCACGAGCGGGGCGGAGATACAATGAGCAGTTCTTC
TRBJ1-2	TRBV5-6	few	NA	CASSLGFLREGYTF	TGTGCCAGCAGCTTGGGTTTCCTGCGGGAAGGCTACACCTTC
TRBJ1-2	TRBV3-1	NA	NA	CASSEIRLGNYGYTF	TGTGCCAGCAGCGAGATCCGCCTAGGTAACTATGGCTACACCTTC
TRBJ2-2	TRBV11-2	NA	TRBD1	CASSLTGTEAGELFF	TGTGCCAGCAGCCTTACCGGGACAGAGGCCGGGGAGCTGTTTTTT
TRBJ2-7	TRBV6-6	few	TRBD2	CATVGGYYEQYF	TGTGCCACCGTGGGGGGGTACTACGAGCAGTACTTC
TRBJ1-5	TRBV6-1	NA	TRBD1	CACTGVYSNQPQHF	TGTGCCTGCACAGGGGTATATAGCAATCAGCCCCAGCATTTT
TRBJ2-5	TRBV6-5	NA	TRBD2	CASSRTLADQETQYF	TGTGCCAGTTCCCGGACCCTAGCGGATCAAGAGACCCAGTACTTC
TRBJ1-4	TRBV6-5	NA	NA	CASKPDGLSEKLFF	TGTGCCAGCAAGCCCGACGGCCTGAGTGAAAAACTGTTTTTT
TRBJ2-2	TRBV2	NA	TRBD1	CASSVGTGHTGELFF	TGTGCCAGCAGCGTTGGGACAGGGCACACCGGGGAGCTGTTTTTT
TRBJ1-2	TRBV29-1	NA	TRBD1	CSTDRESYGYTF	TGCAGCACAGACAGGGAATCCTATGGCTACACCTTC
TRBJ2-3	TRBV4-3	few	NA	CASSQGLRSDTQYF	TGCGCCAGCAGCCAAGGTTTGAGGTCGGATACGCAGTATTTT
TRBJ2-7	TRBV20-1	NA	NA	CSASLASAYEQYF	TGCAGTGCTAGTTTGGCATCAGCCTACGAGCAGTACTTC
TRBJ2-2	TRBV5-1	NA	TRBD1	CASSPGQGAPGELFF	TGCGCCAGCAGCCCGGGACAGGGAGCCCCCGGGGAGCTGTTTTTT
TRBJ2-5	TRBV19	once	NA	CASSAILGDQETQYF	TGTGCCAGTAGTGCAATCCTAGGGGACCAAGAGACCCAGTACTTC
TRBJ1-1	TRBV10-3	NA	TRBD1	CAIRDRSNTEAFF	TGTGCCATCCGGGACAGATCGAACACTGAAGCTTTCTTT
TRBJ1-5	TRBV12-3/TRBV12-4	NA	NA	CASSFWSGGNQPQHF	TGTGCCAGCAGTTTTTGGTCGGGCGGAAATCAGCCCCAGCATTTT
TRBJ2-6	TRBV7-2	many	NA	CASSFKAGANVLTF	TGTGCCAGCAGCTTCAAGGCCGGGGCCAACGTCCTGACTTTC
TRBJ1-1	TRBV7-9	few	NA	CASSLLLWTENTEAFF	TGTGCCAGCAGCTTACTTTTGTGGACAGAGAACACTGAAGCTTTCTTT
TRBJ2-1	TRBV25-1	few	NA	CASSVGRKDSNEQFF	TGTGCCAGCTCCGTGGGCAGAAAGGATTCGAATGAGCAGTTCTTC
TRBJ2-7	TRBV20-1	few	TRBD1	CSARAPSRRTGTSYEQYF	TGCAGTGCTAGAGCCCCCTCAAGGAGGACAGGGACGTCCTACGAGCAGTACTTC
TRBJ2-1	TRBV18	NA	NA	CASSLFSGPSDEQFF	TGTGCCAGCTCGCTCTTTTCGGGACCCTCGGATGAGCAGTTCTTC
TRBJ2-5	TRBV4-1	NA	NA	CASSRQRISHIGAETQYF	TGCGCCAGCAGCCGCCAGAGGATATCTCATATCGGCGCAGAGACCCAGTACTTC
TRBJ2-7	TRBV19	NA	TRBD2	CASSIRAGGSYEQYF	TGTGCCAGTAGTATCAGAGCGGGGGGAAGCTACGAGCAGTACTTC
TRBJ1-6	TRBV12-3/TRBV12-4	NA	NA	CASSFYSPAGSPLHF	TGTGCCAGCAGTTTCTACAGTCCAGCAGGTTCACCCCTCCACTTT
TRBJ2-2	TRBV12-3/TRBV12-4	few	NA	CASWVATGELFF	TGTGCCAGCTGGGTGGCCACCGGGGAGCTGTTTTTT
TRBJ1-1	TRBV5-1	NA	NA	CASSLAPGEPKAFF	TGCGCCAGCAGCTTGGCGCCAGGGGAACCGAAAGCTTTCTTT
TRBJ1-2	TRBV11-2	few	NA	CASSFTPGQITTMGYTF	TGTGCCAGCAGTTTTACCCCGGGACAAATTACAACTATGGGCTACACCTTC
TRBJ2-5	TRBV4-3	few	TRBD2	CASSQVTGGETQYF	TGCGCCAGCAGCCAAGTAACGGGGGGGGAGACCCAGTACTTC
TRBJ2-2	TRBV10-3	NA	NA	CAIKASVTGELFF	TGTGCCATCAAAGCGTCAGTTACCGGGGAGCTGTTTTTT
TRBJ1-4	TRBV6-2/TRBV6-3	NA	NA	CASSQGRRNEKLFF	TGTGCCAGCAGCCAGGGCCGCCGGAATGAAAAACTGTTTTTT
TRBJ2-3	TRBV7-6	few	TRBD2	CASSLALFFGNRDYTDTQYF	TGTGCCAGCAGCTTAGCCTTGTTCTTCGGAAACCGGGACTACACAGATACGCAGTATTTT
TRBJ2-7	TRBV10-3	few	TRBD1	CAISESRDRGSYEQYF	TGTGCCATCAGTGAGTCGAGAGACAGGGGGAGCTACGAGCAGTACTTC
TRBJ2-1	TRBV19	NA	NA	CASSISGRSSYNEQFF	TGTGCCAGTAGTATCAGTGGGAGGAGCTCCTACAATGAGCAGTTCTTC
TRBJ2-5	TRBV20-1	NA	NA	CSASGGEGGETQYF	TGCAGTGCCAGCGGCGGGGAGGGGGGGGAGACCCAGTACTTC
TRBJ1-2	TRBV7-8	few	TRBD1	CASSTQTGIYGYTF	TGTGCCAGCAGCACTCAGACAGGGATCTATGGCTACACCTTC
TRBJ2-7	TRBV6-1	NA	NA	CASSEPTVVSDYEQYF	TGTGCCAGCAGTGAACCGACGGTCGTCTCTGACTACGAGCAGTACTTC
TRBJ2-2	TRBV7-9	few	TRBD2	CASGTSGSLNTGELFF	TGTGCCAGTGGGACTAGCGGGAGTCTAAACACCGGGGAGCTGTTTTTT